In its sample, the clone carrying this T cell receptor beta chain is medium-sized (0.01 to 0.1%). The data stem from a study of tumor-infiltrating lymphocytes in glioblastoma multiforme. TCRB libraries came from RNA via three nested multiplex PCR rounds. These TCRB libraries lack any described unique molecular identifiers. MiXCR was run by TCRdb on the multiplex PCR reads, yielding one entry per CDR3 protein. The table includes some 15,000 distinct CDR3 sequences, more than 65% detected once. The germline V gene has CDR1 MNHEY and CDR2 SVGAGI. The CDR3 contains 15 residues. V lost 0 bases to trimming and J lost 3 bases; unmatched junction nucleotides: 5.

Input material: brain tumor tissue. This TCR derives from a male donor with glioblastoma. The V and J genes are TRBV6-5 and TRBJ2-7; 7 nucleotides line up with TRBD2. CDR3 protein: CASSYSGGSLYEQYF. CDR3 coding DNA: TGTGCCAGCAGTTACTCTGGCGGGAGTCTCTACGAGCAGTACTTC.